The 10 T cell receptor beta chains below were found in one sample sequenced in a study of T-cell reconstitution after alpha-beta-depleted transplantation in children. Researchers prepared the TCRbeta library using unique molecular identifiers, the study reports. MiXCR, applied by TCRdb to the PCR reads, yields one record per CDR3 protein. The sample records hundreds of thousands of distinct CDR3 sequences, around 15% being singletons. The sample consisted of PBMCs, mostly from graft donor cells, taken 360 days after TCRalphabeta/CD19-depleted stem cell transplant. All receptors derive from a boy in the first two years of life who had a stem cell transplant for Wiskott-Aldrich syndrome, so the T cells may come from the graft donor.

About this clonotype itself: The junction and the germline gene differ at one end; a read error may be behind it. The CDR3 sequence is CGAQDGTAYNEQFF. In nucleotides, the CDR3 is TGCGGTGCCCAGGACGGGACTGCCTACAATGAGCAGTTCTTC. The genes are TRBV20-1 and TRBJ2-1; possible D gene TRBD2, 6 bases. Germline assignment: CDR1 DFQATT and CDR2 SNEGSKA (reference sequence). The CDR3 is 14 amino acids.

The chain couples TRBV11-1 to TRBJ2-3, with 14 bases lining up with TRBD2. The V gene's germline CDR1 is SGHAT and CDR2 FQDESV (reference sequence). V was pared by 4 bases and J by 2 bases, with 11 bases of the junction left unmatched. The CDR3 is 19 amino acids. The chain's CDR3 is CASSSPGGLAGGLTDTQYF. Here the CDR3 DNA reads TGTGCCAGCAGCTCACCCGGCGGACTAGCGGGGGGCCTCACAGATACGCAGTATTTT.

The CDR3 DNA reads TGTGCCAGCAGTTTAGGGCCCGGGGGCCTCGAGACCCAGTACTTC. Its translation is CASSLGPGGLETQYF. V usage is TRBV12-3 or TRBV12-4 and J usage is TRBJ2-5, with D possibly being TRBD1 or TRBD2 (6 bases each). The CDR3 contains 15 residues. Trimming took off 1 base at V and 5 bases at J, with 14 bases between the two ends.

This clonotype was seen a few times. The chain is built from TRBV6-1 and TRBJ2-4, with 7 bases lining up with TRBD1. The CDR3 sequence is 14 residues long. Germline V gives CDR1 MNHNS, CDR2 SASEGT. The V segment lost 7 bases and the J segment 5 bases; nucleotides outside the gene matches: 8. CDR3 region: CASTSRQGQNIQYF. Written as DNA, the CDR3 is TGTGCCAGCACCTCCAGACAGGGCCAAAACATTCAGTACTTC.

This chain joins TRBV6-2 or TRBV6-3 and TRBJ2-2, with 11 bases aligning to TRBD1. This CDR3 is 16 amino acids long. Germline trimming cut 6 bases from V and 5 bases from J; bases unmatched to any gene: 8. Germline values: CDR1 MNHEY, CDR2 SVGEGT. CDR3 in amino acids: CASRPGQGARTGELFF. In DNA, the CDR3 is TGTGCCAGCAGACCAGGACAGGGGGCGCGAACCGGGGAGCTGTTTTTT.

V and J are TRBV10-1 and TRBJ2-7; perhaps TRBD1 as D (6 bases). Trimming cost V 2 bases and J 8 bases, with 13 bases left between them. This CDR3 has 13 residues. Germline-derived CDR1 and CDR2 are WNHNN and SYGVQD (reference sequence). CDR3 in amino acids: CASSEGQSPKQYF. CDR3 DNA: TGCGCCAGCAGTGAGGGACAGTCCCCCAAGCAGTACTTC.

This clonotype was seen only a few times. The genes are TRBV29-1 and TRBJ2-7; unclear D gene. The CDR3 is 11 amino acids. Trimming removed 4 bases at V and 6 bases at J, with 10 bases between. Per the germline V gene, CDR1 is SQVTM and CDR2 is ANQGSEA. Here the CDR3 reads CSVGRLGEQYF. CDR3 coding DNA: TGCAGCGTTGGGCGCTTAGGCGAGCAGTACTTC.

This clonotype was found many times. The J gene is TRBJ2-1, the V gene TRBV29-1; D unclear. Germline values: CDR1 SQVTM, CDR2 ANQGSEA. V was cut by 6 bases and J by 5 bases, with 5 bases left in between. The CDR3 length is 10 residues. As DNA, the CDR3 is TGCAGCGTGGGGAACAATGAGCAGTTCTTC. Protein sequence: CSVGNNEQFF.

The chain employs TRBV3-1 and TRBJ2-7; unclear D gene. Trimming shortened V by 0 bases and J by 4 bases, and 19 bases separated the two germline ends. The CDR3 runs to 17 residues. Germline V gene lookup returns CDR1 LGHDT and CDR2 YNNKEL (reference sequence). CDR3 in amino acids: CASSQDLQGEEPYEQYF. The CDR3 DNA follows: TGTGCCAGCAGCCAAGACCTCCAAGGTGAAGAGCCTTACGAGCAGTACTTC.

The V call is TRBV4-3, the J call TRBJ1-6; 7 bases match TRBD1. The germline gives CDR1 LGHNA, CDR2 YSLEER. Unmatched junction bases numbered 3, after V lost 3 bases and J lost 7 bases. The length of the CDR3 is 14 residues. The CDR3 nucleotides are TGCGCCAGCAGCCAGACAGGGCGGAATTCACCCCTCCACTTT. It translates to CASSQTGRNSPLHF.